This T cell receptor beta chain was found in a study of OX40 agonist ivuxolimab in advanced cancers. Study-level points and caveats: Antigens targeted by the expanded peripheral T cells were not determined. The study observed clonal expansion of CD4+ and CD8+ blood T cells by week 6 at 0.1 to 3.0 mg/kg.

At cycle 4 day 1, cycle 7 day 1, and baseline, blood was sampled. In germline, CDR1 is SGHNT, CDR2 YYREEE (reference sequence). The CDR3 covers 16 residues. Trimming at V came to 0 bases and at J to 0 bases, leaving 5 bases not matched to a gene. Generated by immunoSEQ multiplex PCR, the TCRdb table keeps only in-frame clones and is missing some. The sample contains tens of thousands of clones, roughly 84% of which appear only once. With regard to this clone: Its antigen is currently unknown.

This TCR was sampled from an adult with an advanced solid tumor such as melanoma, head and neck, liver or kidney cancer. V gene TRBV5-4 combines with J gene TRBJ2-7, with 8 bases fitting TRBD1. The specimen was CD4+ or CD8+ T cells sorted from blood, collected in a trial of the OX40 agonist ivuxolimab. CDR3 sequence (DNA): TGTGCCAGCAGCTTGGGGACAGGGCCAAGCTCCTACGAGCAGTACTTC. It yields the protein CASSLGTGPSSYEQYF.